The clone carrying this TCR beta chain was picked up a small number of times. This sample stems from a study of OX40 agonist ivuxolimab in advanced cancers. The V gene end was trimmed by 5 bases and the J gene end by 5 bases; junction bases not matched to a gene: 3. The CDR3 runs to 14 residues. CDR1 and CDR2 (germline): MNHNS, SASEGT. The table came from immunoSEQ multiplex PCR; TCRdb's copy has only in-frame clones and leaves some out. This table holds about 97,000 clones, roughly nine tenths found once. The sequence came from an adult with an advanced solid tumor such as melanoma, head and neck, liver or kidney cancer. The specimen was CD4+ or CD8+ T cells sorted from blood, collected in a trial of the OX40 agonist ivuxolimab. V and J are TRBV6-1 and TRBJ2-3, with 11 bases that match TRBD2. The CDR3: CASSISGGGDTQYF. CDR3 nucleotides: TGTGCCAGCAGTATTAGCGGGGGGGGAGATACGCAGTATTTT.